This T cell receptor (beta chain) derives from a study of Ad26.COV2.S vaccination and SARS-CoV-2 variants. About the research overall: The Ad26.COV2.S arm of the COV1001 trial was where the donor was placed.

Only in-frame clones appear in the TCRdb table, and some are missing; sequencing was by immunoSEQ multiplex PCR. The sample consists of approximately 300,000 clones, just under 85% of them appearing once. Sample treatment: roughly 20 received Ad26.COV2.S at low or high dose, single or two shots; five or six received placebo; per-sample allocation not given. All samples were drawn on day 63, counting from the first vaccine or placebo injection. Wuhan-strain SARS-CoV-2 spike was expressed by the Ad26 vector that made up the vaccine. Germline V gene lookup returns CDR1 KGHDR and CDR2 SFDVKD. This CDR3 is 15 amino acids long. V shed 3 bases, J shed 5 bases, and the junction held 7 bases outside the gene matches.

The sample was peripheral blood, taken in a trial of Ad26.COV2.S vaccine versus placebo. The receptor was derived from a person aged 18-65 years who received the Ad26.COV2.S COVID-19 vaccine or a placebo. The chain is built from TRBV24-1 and TRBJ2-3; 7 bases line up with TRBD2. The CDR3 sequence is CATSDLKRGVDTQYF. The DNA for the CDR3 is TGTGCCACCAGTGATCTTAAGCGGGGTGTAGATACGCAGTATTTT.